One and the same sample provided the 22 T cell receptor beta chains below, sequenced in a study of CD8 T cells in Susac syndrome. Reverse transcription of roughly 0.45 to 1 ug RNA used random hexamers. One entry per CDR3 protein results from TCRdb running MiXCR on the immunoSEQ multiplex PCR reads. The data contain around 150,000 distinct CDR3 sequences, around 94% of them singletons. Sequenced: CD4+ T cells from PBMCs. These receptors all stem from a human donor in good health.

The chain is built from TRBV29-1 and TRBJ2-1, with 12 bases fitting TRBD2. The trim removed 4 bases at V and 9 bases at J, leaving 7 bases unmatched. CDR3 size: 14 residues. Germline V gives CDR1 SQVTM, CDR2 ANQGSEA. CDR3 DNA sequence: TGCAGCGTTGTGCTAGCGGGGGGGTGGATTGAGCAGTTCTTC. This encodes CSVVLAGGWIEQFF.

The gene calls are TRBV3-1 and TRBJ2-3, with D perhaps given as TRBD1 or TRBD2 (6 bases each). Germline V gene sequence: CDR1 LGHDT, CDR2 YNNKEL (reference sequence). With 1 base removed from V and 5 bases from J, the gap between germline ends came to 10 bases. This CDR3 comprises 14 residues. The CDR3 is CASSQVGGQDTQYF. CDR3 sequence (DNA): TGTGCCAGCAGCCAAGTAGGGGGGCAAGATACGCAGTATTTT.

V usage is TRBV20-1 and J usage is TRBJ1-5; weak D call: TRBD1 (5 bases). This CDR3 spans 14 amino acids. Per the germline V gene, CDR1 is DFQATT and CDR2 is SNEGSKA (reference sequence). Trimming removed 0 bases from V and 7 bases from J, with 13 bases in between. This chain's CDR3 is CSARDPDGTQPQHF. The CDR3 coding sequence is TGCAGTGCTAGAGATCCGGACGGGACGCAGCCCCAGCATTTT.

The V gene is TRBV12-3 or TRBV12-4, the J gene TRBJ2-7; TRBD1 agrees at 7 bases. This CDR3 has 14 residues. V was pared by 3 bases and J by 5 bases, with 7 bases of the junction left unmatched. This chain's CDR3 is CASSLGQGVNEQYF. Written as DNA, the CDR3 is TGTGCCAGCAGTTTGGGCCAGGGGGTCAACGAGCAGTACTTC.

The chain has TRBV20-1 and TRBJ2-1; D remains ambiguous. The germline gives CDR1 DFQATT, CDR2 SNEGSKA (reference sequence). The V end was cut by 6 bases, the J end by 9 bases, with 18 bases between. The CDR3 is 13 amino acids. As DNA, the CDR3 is TGCAGTGCGGCGGATCCTCCGCGGAGTGAGCAGTTCTTC. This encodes CSAADPPRSEQFF.

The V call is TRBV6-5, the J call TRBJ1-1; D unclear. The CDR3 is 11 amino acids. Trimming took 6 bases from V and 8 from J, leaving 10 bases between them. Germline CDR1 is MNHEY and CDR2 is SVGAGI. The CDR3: CASSNTVEAFF. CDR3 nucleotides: TGTGCCAGCAGCAACACTGTGGAAGCTTTCTTT.

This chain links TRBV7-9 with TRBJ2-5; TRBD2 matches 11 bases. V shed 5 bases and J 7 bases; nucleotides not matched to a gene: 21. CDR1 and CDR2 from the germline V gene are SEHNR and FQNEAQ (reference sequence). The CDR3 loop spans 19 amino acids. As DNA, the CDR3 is TGTGCCAGCAGCCGCAGACTAGCGGGGACACTCCCTTCTCGGGGGACCCAGTACTTC. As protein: CASSRRLAGTLPSRGTQYF.

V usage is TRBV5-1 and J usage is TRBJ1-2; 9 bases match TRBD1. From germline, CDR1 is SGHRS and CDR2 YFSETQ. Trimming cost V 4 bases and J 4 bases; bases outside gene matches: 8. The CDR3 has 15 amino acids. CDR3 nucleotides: TGCGCCAGCAGCCCCGGACAGGGGAGCATCTATGGCTACACCTTC. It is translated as CASSPGQGSIYGYTF.

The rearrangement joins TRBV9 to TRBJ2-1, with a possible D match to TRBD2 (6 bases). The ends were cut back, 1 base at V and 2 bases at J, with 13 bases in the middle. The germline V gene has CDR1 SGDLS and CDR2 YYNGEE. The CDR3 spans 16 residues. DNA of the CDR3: TGTGCCAGCAGCGTACACCCGGGGGTGCCCTACAATGAGCAGTTCTTC. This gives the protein CASSVHPGVPYNEQFF.

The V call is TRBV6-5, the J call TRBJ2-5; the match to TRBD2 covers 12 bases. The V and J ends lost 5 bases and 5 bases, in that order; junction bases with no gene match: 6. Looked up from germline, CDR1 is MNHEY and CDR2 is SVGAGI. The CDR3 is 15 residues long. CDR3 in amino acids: CASSASGGAAETQYF. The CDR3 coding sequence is TGTGCCAGCAGTGCTAGCGGGGGGGCCGCGGAGACCCAGTACTTC.

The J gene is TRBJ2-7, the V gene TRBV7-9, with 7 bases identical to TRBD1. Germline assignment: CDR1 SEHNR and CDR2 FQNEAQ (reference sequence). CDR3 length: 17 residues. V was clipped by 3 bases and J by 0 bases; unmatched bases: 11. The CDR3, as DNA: TGTGCCAGCAGCTTCACACACCAGAGACAGGGCTCCTACGAGCAGTACTTC. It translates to CASSFTHQRQGSYEQYF.

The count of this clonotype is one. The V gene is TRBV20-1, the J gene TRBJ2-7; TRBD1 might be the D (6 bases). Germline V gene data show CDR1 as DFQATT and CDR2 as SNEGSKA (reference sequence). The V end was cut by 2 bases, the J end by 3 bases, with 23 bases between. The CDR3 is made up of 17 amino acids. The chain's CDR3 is CSARTGGVGTRGYEQYF. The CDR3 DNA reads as TGCAGTGCTAGAACTGGAGGAGTTGGGACACGAGGCTACGAGCAGTACTTC.

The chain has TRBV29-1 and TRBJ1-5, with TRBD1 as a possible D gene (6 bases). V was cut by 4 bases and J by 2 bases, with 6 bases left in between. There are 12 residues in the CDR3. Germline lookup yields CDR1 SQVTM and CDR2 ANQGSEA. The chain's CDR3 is CSVGQGNQPQHF. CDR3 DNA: TGCAGCGTTGGACAGGGCAATCAGCCCCAGCATTTT.

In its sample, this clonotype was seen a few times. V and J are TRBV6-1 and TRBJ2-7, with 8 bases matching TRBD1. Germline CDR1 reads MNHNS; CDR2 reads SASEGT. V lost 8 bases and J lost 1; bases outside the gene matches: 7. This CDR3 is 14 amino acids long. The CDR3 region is CASARDRLSYEQYF. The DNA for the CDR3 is TGTGCCAGCGCGCGGGACAGGCTTTCCTACGAGCAGTACTTC.

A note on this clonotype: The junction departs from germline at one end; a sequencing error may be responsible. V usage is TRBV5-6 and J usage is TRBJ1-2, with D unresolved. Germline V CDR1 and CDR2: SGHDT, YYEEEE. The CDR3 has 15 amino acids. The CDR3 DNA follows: TGTGCCAGCAGATTGGATCCCGTTACCTCCTATGGCTACACCTTC. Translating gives CASRLDPVTSYGYTF.

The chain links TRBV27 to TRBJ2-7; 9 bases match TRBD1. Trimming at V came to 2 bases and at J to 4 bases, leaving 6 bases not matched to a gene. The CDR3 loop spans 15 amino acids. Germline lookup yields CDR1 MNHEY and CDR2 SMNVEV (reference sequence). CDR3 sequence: CASSLGQGTVYEQYF. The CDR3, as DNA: TGTGCCAGCAGTTTAGGACAGGGGACCGTTTACGAGCAGTACTTC.

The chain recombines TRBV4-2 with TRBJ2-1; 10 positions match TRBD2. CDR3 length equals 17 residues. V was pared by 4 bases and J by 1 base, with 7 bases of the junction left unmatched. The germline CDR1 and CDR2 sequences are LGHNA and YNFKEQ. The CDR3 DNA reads TGTGCCAGCAGCCCTTACGAGCGGGGGGGATCCTACAATGAGCAGTTCTTC. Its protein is CASSPYERGGSYNEQFF.

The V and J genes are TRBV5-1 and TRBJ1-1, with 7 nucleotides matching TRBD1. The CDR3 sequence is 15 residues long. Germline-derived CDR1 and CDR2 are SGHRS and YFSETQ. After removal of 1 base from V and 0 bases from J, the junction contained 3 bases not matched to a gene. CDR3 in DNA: TGCGCCAGCAGCTTGACAGGGGACTTGAACACTGAAGCTTTCTTT. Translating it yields CASSLTGDLNTEAFF.

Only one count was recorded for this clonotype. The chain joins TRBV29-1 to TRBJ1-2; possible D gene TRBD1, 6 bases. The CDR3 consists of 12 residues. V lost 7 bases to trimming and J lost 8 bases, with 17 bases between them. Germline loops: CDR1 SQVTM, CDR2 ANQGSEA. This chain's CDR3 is CSGGTGLGGYTF. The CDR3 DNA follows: TGCAGCGGCGGTACAGGGCTGGGGGGCTACACCTTC.

The CDR3 region is CASSESSGASNQPQHF. For the CDR3, the DNA is TGTGCCAGCAGTGAATCCTCGGGGGCCAGCAATCAGCCCCAGCATTTT. The V call is TRBV2, the J call TRBJ1-5, with D possibly matching TRBD1 (6 bases). Per the germline V gene, CDR1 is SNHLY and CDR2 is FYNNEI. The CDR3 totals 16 residues. V was trimmed by 2 bases and J by 1 base, leaving 12 bases between them.

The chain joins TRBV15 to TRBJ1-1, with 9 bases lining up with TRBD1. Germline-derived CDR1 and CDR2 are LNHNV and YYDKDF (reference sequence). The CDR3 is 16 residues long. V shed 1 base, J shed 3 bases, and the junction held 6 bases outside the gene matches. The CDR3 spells CATSRATGQGYTEAFF. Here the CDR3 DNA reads TGTGCCACCAGCAGAGCAACGGGACAGGGTTACACTGAAGCTTTCTTT.

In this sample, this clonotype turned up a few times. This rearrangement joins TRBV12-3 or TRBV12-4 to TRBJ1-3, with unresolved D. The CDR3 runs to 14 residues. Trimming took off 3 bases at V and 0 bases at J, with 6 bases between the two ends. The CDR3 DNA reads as TGTGCCAGCAGTTTGTCAGGCTCTGGAAACACCATATATTTT. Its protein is CASSLSGSGNTIYF.